Listed below are T cell receptor beta chains from one sample, sequenced in a study of blood T cell repertoires in COVID-19. Produced via immunoSEQ multiplex PCR; TCRdb's table is partial and in-frame only. The table shows around 200,000 clones, with 90% occurring only once. Material: peripheral blood. The receptors here all came from a man aged 45 to 65 with acute or convalescent COVID-19. The CDR3 runs from the conserved cysteine through the conserved F or W. D genes are given only for firm matches. The size of a clone is reported for some rows only, either as once, few or many, or as a class for expanded clones.

CDR3aa	CDR3nt	abundance	len	d_gene	v_gene	j_gene
CASSRSSRGSSYNSPLHF	TGTGCCAGCAGCCGAAGCTCCAGGGGGAGCTCCTATAATTCACCCCTCCACTTT	NA	18	TRBD1	TRBV7-6	TRBJ1-6
CASRQGNTEAFF	TGTGCCAGCAGGCAGGGGAACACTGAAGCTTTCTTT	NA	12	NA	TRBV25-1	TRBJ1-1
CASSLKPTDTQYF	TGTGCCAGCAGTTTGAAGCCCACAGATACGCAGTATTTT	NA	13	NA	TRBV27	TRBJ2-3
CASSTRGGSSPLHF	TGTGCCAGTTCGACCAGAGGCGGCAGTTCACCCCTCCACTTT	NA	14	NA	TRBV18	TRBJ1-6
CSLVPGQGAADTEAFF	TGCAGCCTTGTCCCCGGACAGGGGGCAGCGGACACTGAAGCTTTCTTT	NA	16	TRBD1	TRBV29-1	TRBJ1-1
CASSRGLTNEKLFF	TGTGCCAGCAGTAGAGGACTGACGAATGAAAAACTGTTTTTT	once	14	NA	TRBV6-6	TRBJ1-4
CASSIFGGLGYTF	TGTGCCAGCAGCATATTCGGGGGACTTGGCTACACCTTC	NA	13	NA	TRBV5-4	TRBJ1-2
CASSLVPSTDTQYF	TGTGCCAGCAGCTTAGTCCCTAGCACAGATACGCAGTATTTT	NA	14	NA	TRBV7-2	TRBJ2-3
CASSQTWPLQGHYEQYF	TGCGCCAGCAGCCAAACCTGGCCCCTACAGGGACACTACGAGCAGTACTTC	NA	17	NA	TRBV4-1	TRBJ2-7
CASSIRPLGDGYTF	TGTGCCAGCAGCATTCGACCGTTGGGCGATGGCTACACCTTC	once	14	NA	TRBV27	TRBJ1-2
CASSVTGSNQPQHF	TGTGCCAGCAGCGTTACAGGGAGCAATCAGCCCCAGCATTTT	NA	14	NA	TRBV9	TRBJ1-5
CASSRLAGEGTYNEQFF	TGTGCCAGCAGCCGACTAGCGGGAGAAGGCACCTACAATGAGCAGTTCTTC	NA	17	TRBD2	TRBV13	TRBJ2-1
CASSELQGSVTEAFF	TGTGCCAGCAGTGAACTACAGGGGTCGGTCACTGAAGCTTTCTTT	once	15	TRBD1	TRBV6-1	TRBJ1-1
CASSFDVALISNQPQHF	TGTGCCAGCAGTTTCGATGTGGCCCTTATTAGCAATCAGCCCCAGCATTTT	few	17	NA	TRBV6-2/TRBV6-3	TRBJ1-5
CASTRDFNTGELFF	TGTGCCAGCACCAGGGATTTTAACACCGGGGAGCTGTTTTTT	NA	14	NA	TRBV27	TRBJ2-2
CASSETGIYGYTF	TGCGCCAGCAGTGAGACAGGGATCTATGGCTACACCTTC	few	13	NA	TRBV10-2	TRBJ1-2
CASSQEAGGLTGELFF	TGTGCCAGCAGCCAAGAGGCGGGGGGGCTTACCGGGGAGCTGTTTTTT	NA	16	TRBD2	TRBV3-1/TRBV3-2	TRBJ2-2
CASSLLMQGLAAANEQFF	TGTGCCAGCAGCTTACTTATGCAGGGACTAGCGGCCGCCAATGAGCAGTTCTTC	NA	18	TRBD2	TRBV11-2	TRBJ2-1
CASSVQGAGYGYTF	TGTGCCAGCAGCGTCCAGGGGGCTGGCTATGGCTACACCTTC	few	14	TRBD1	TRBV7-9	TRBJ1-2
CASSRRTDYRTDTQYF	TGCGCCAGCAGCCGCCGTACAGACTATCGGACAGATACGCAGTATTTT	NA	16	NA	TRBV4-3	TRBJ2-3
CASSSPGLGRSGANVLTF	TGTGCCAGCAGTTCACCCGGACTGGGCCGCTCTGGGGCCAACGTCCTGACTTTC	NA	18	NA	TRBV6-2/TRBV6-3	TRBJ2-6
CASSPGTGGWQPQHF	TGTGCCAGCAGCCCCGGTACAGGGGGCTGGCAGCCCCAGCATTTT	NA	15	TRBD1	TRBV11-2	TRBJ1-5
CASSEGGTTRYEQYF	TGTGCCAGCAGTGAAGGGGGGACAACCCGCTACGAGCAGTACTTC	NA	15	NA	TRBV2	TRBJ2-7
CASSEGARDTEAFF	TGTGCCAGCAGTGAGGGGGCGAGAGACACTGAAGCTTTCTTT	NA	14	NA	TRBV6-1	TRBJ1-1
CASSPKQGTMNTEAFF	TGTGCCAGCAGCCCCAAACAGGGGACCATGAACACTGAAGCTTTCTTT	NA	16	TRBD1	TRBV14	TRBJ1-1
CASSLVRQRETQYF	TGTGCCAGCAGCTTAGTCAGGCAAAGAGAGACCCAGTACTTC	NA	14	NA	TRBV7-2	TRBJ2-5
CASRREQNQPQHF	TGCGCCAGCAGGAGAGAGCAAAATCAGCCCCAGCATTTT	NA	13	NA	TRBV10-2	TRBJ1-5
CASSGHDRAAGELFF	TGTGCCAGCAGCGGGCATGACAGGGCCGCCGGGGAGCTGTTTTTT	NA	15	TRBD1	TRBV9	TRBJ2-2
CASRGGAGELFF	TGTGCCAGCCGTGGCGGGGCCGGGGAGCTGTTTTTT	NA	12	NA	TRBV30	TRBJ2-2
CASSEDSGGSTDTQYF	TGTGCCAGCAGTGAAGATTCAGGGGGCAGCACAGATACGCAGTATTTT	NA	16	TRBD1	TRBV6-1	TRBJ2-3
CASSFLSDTGELFF	TGTGCCAGCAGCTTCCTTTCGGACACCGGGGAGCTGTTTTTT	NA	14	NA	TRBV5-4	TRBJ2-2
CASRRGGPTAGNTIYF	TGTGCCAGCAGGCGGGGGGGGCCGACAGCTGGAAACACCATATATTTT	NA	16	NA	TRBV27	TRBJ1-3
CSSWLYNEQFF	TGCAGCTCCTGGCTGTACAATGAGCAGTTCTTC	NA	11	NA	TRBV29-1	TRBJ2-1
CASSTREGWNEQFF	TGTGCCAGCAGCACTAGGGAGGGCTGGAATGAGCAGTTCTTC	NA	14	TRBD2	TRBV28	TRBJ2-1
CATSRIRQAHYGYTF	TGTGCCACCAGCAGAATAAGGCAGGCCCACTATGGCTACACCTTC	NA	15	NA	TRBV15	TRBJ1-2
CASNLPGQGEYGYTF	TGTGCCAGCAACCTCCCGGGACAAGGCGAGTATGGCTACACCTTC	NA	15	NA	TRBV28	TRBJ1-2
CATSSIDRDYQPQHF	TGTGCCACCAGCTCTATCGACAGGGATTATCAGCCCCAGCATTTT	NA	15	TRBD1	TRBV15	TRBJ1-5
CASSPGGRGGGELFF	TGTGCCAGCAGCCCCGGTGGGAGAGGGGGTGGGGAGCTGTTTTTT	NA	15	NA	TRBV7-2	TRBJ2-2
CASSWTSGRARETQYF	TGTGCCAGCAGTTGGACTAGCGGGAGGGCCCGGGAGACCCAGTACTTC	NA	16	TRBD2	TRBV27	TRBJ2-5
CASSASRGGFDSPLHF	TGTGCCAGCAGTGCATCGAGGGGAGGATTTGACTCACCCCTCCACTTT	NA	16	NA	TRBV27	TRBJ1-6
CASSQERREGDEQFF	TGTGCCAGCAGCCAAGAACGGCGGGAGGGCGATGAGCAGTTCTTC	NA	15	TRBD2	TRBV3-1/TRBV3-2	TRBJ2-1